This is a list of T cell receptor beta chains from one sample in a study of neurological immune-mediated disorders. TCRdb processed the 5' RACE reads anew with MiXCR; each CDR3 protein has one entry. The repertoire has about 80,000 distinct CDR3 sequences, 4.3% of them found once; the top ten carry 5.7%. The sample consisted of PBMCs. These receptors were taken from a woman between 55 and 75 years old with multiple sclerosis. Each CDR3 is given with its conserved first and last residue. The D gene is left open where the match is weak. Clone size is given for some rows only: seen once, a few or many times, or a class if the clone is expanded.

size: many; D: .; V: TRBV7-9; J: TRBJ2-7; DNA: TGTGCCAGCAGCTCGGAAACCTACGAGCAGTACTTC; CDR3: CASSSETYEQYF
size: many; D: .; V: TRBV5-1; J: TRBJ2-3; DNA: TGCGCCAGCAGCTTAAGGCCAGAACTTGGCTTTGATACGCAGTATTTT; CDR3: CASSLRPELGFDTQYF
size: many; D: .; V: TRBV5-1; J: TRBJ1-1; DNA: TGCGCCAGCAGCCCGGAGGCCAGCTTGAGGGCTTTCTTT; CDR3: CASSPEASLRAFF
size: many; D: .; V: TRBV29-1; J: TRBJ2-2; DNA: TGCAGCGTTCGCTTCGCTGGGAACACCGGGGAGCTGTTTTTT; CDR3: CSVRFAGNTGELFF
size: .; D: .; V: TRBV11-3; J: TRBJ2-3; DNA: TGTGCCAGCAGCGATGGCAAGGGGAGCACAGATACGCAGTATTTT; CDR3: CASSDGKGSTDTQYF
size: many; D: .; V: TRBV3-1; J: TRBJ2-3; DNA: TGTGCCAGCAGCCAAGCGGCTATCTTAAGCACAGATACGCAGTATTTT; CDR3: CASSQAAILSTDTQYF
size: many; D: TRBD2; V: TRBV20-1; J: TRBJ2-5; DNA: TGCAGTGCTAGAGGCCTCCGGTTGGAGCGGGGGGGCCTAGAGACCCAGTACTTC; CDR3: CSARGLRLERGGLETQYF
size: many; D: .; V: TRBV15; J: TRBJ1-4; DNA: TGTGCCACCAGCAGAGAAGGGCCTAATGAAAAACTGTTTTTT; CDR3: CATSREGPNEKLFF
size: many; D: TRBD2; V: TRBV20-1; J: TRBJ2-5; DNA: TGCAGTGCCGGGAGCGGGGGCCTGAGGGGGACCCAGTACTTC; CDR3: CSAGSGGLRGTQYF
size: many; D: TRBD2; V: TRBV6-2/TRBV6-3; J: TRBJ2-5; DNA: TGTGCCAGCACCCAGTGGACTAGCGGGGATAGGTTCCAGTACTTC; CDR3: CASTQWTSGDRFQYF
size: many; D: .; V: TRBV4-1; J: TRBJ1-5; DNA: TGCGCCAGCAGCCAAGGGGTAGGCAATCAGCCCCAGCATTTT; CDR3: CASSQGVGNQPQHF
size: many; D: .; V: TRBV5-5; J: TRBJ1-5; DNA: TGTGCCAGCAGCTTGGAAGTGATCAATCAGCCCCAGCATTTT; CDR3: CASSLEVINQPQHF
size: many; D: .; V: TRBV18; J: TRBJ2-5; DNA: TGTGCCAGCTCACTGGGACTGCAAGAGACCCAGTACTTC; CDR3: CASSLGLQETQYF
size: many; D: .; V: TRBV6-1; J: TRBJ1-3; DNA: TGTGCCAGTGCCGGGGAGTCTGGAAACACCATATATTTT; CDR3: CASAGESGNTIYF
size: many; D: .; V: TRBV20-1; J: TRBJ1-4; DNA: TGCAGTGCTAGAAGGGAGGATGAAAAACTGTTTTTT; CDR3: CSARREDEKLFF
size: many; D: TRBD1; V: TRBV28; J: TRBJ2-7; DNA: TGTGCCAGCAGCGGACAGGGTAACTACGAGCAGTACTTC; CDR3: CASSGQGNYEQYF
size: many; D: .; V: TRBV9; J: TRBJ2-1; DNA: TGTGCCAGCAGCGTAGGCCTTGAGCAGTTCTTC; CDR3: CASSVGLEQFF
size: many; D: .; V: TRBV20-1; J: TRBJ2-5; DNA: TGCAGTGCTAGTGTAGGGGGAGAGACCCAGTACTTC; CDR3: CSASVGGETQYF
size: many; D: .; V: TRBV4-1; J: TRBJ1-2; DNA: TGCGCCAGCAGCCAATCCGGGGGGAGGTATGGCTACACCTTC; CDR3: CASSQSGGRYGYTF
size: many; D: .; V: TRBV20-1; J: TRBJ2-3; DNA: TGCAGTGCTAGAGAAGGAGGATCGGCGGGGGCCCCCCCAGATACGCAGTATTTT; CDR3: CSAREGGSAGAPPDTQYF
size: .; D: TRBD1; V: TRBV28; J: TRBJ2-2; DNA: TGTGCCAGCAGTTTATTTGGACAGGTTAGCACCGGGGAGCTGTTTTTT; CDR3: CASSLFGQVSTGELFF
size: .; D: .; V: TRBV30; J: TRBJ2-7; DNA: TGTGCCAGGGCGGGGACCAGAATCCCGATCGAGCAGTACTTC; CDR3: CARAGTRIPIEQYF
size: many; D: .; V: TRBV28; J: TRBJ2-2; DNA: TGTGCCAGCAGTTTCTTACTGACGAACACCGGGGAGCTGTTTTTT; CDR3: CASSFLLTNTGELFF
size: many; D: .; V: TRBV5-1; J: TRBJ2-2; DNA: TGCGCCAGCAGCTTGGAGGATATACCGGGGGAGCTGTTTTTT; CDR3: CASSLEDIPGELFF
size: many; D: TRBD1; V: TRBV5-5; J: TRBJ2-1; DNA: TGTGCCAGCAGCCCACTAACAGGGGGCAATGAGCAGTTCTTC; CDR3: CASSPLTGGNEQFF
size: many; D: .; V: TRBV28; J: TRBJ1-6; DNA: TGTGCCACACAAGGGGCGACGGGATCACCCCTCCACTTT; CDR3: CATQGATGSPLHF
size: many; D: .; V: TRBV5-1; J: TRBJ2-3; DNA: TGCGCCAGCAGCTTGGGCGGGGAGAGGACGCAGTATTTT; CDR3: CASSLGGERTQYF
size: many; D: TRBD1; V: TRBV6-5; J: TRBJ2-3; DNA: TGTGCCAGCCGGACAGGGGGCTTTGCAGATACGCAGTATTTT; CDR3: CASRTGGFADTQYF
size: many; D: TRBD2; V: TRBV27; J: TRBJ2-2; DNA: TGTGCCAGCAGTCTAGCGGGTCAGACCTTGACCGGGGAGCTGTTTTTT; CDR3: CASSLAGQTLTGELFF
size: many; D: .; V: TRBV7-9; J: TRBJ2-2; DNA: TGTGCCAGCAGCTCCCCATTGGACGGGAACACCGGGGAGCTGTTTTTT; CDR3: CASSSPLDGNTGELFF
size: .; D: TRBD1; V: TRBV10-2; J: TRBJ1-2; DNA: TGCGCCACCAGCAGGGGGGAATATGGCTACACCTTC; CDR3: CATSRGEYGYTF
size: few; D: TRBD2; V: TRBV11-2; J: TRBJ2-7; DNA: TGTGCCAGCAGCGTAGCGGGCGCTTCCTACGAGCAGTACTTC; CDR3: CASSVAGASYEQYF
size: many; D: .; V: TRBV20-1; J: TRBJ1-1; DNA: TGCAGTGCTCCGAGACAGGCAACGAACACTGAAGCTTTCTTT; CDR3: CSAPRQATNTEAFF
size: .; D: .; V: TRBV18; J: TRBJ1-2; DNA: TGTGCCAGCTCACCACGTGTACAGGACGGCTACACCTTC; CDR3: CASSPRVQDGYTF
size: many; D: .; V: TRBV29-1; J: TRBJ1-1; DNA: TGCAGCGTTATAGGGATCGCTGAAGCTTTCTTT; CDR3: CSVIGIAEAFF
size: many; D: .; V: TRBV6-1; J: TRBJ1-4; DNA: TGTGCCAGCAGTCCACGGAGGTCTCCTAATGAAAAACTGTTTTTT; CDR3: CASSPRRSPNEKLFF
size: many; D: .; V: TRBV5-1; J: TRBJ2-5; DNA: TGCGCCAGCAGACGGGCGGGGAGGGAGACCCAGTACTTC; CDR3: CASRRAGRETQYF
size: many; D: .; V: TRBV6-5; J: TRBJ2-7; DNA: TGTGCCGTGGGTTTGTCGGCAGGGCGTTCCGCTCAGTACTTC; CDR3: CAVGLSAGRSAQYF
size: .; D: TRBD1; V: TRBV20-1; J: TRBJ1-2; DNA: TGCAGTGCTAGAGATACAGGGGAGGACTATGGCTACACCTTC; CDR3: CSARDTGEDYGYTF
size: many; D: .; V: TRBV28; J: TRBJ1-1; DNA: TGTGCCAGCAGTTTGTCGGACCCGAGGACTGAAGCTTTCTTT; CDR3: CASSLSDPRTEAFF